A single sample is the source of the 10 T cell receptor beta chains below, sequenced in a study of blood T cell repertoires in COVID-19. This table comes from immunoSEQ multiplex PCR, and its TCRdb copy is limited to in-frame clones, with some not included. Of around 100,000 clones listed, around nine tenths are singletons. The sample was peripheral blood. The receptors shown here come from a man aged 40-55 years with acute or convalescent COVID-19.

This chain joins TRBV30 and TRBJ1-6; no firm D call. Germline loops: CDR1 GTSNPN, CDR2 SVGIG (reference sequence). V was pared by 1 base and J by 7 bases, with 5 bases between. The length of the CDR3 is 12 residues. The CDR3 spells CAWSAPNSPLHF. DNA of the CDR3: TGTGCCTGGAGTGCCCCGAATTCACCCCTCCACTTT. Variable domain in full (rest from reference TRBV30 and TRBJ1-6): SQTIHQWPATLVQPVGSPLSLECTVEGTSNPNLYWYRQAAGRGLQLLFYSVGIGQISSEVPQNLSASRPQDRQFILSSKKLLLSDSGFYLCAWSAPNSPLHFGNGTRLTVT.

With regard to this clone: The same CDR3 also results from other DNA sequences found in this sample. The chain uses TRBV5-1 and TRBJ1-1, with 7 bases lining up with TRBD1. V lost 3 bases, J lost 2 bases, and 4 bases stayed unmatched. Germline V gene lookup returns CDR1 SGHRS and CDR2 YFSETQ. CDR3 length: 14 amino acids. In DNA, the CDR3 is TGCGCCAGCAGCTCCTCAGGGGGTAACACTGAAGCTTTCTTT. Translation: CASSSSGGNTEAFF. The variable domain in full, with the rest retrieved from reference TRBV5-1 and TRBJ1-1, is KAGVTQTPRYLIKTRGQQVTLSCSPISGHRSVSWYQQTPGQGLQFLFEYFSETQRNKGNFPGRFSGRQFSNSRSEMNVSTLELGDSALYLCASSSSGGNTEAFFGQGTRLTVV.

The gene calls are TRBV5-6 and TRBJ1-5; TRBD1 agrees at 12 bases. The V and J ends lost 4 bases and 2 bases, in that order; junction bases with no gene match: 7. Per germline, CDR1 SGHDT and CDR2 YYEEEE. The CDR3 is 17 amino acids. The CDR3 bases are TGTGCCAGCAGCGGGGGACAGGGGGCTCGGGGCAATCAGCCCCAGCATTTT. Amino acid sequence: CASSGGQGARGNQPQHF.

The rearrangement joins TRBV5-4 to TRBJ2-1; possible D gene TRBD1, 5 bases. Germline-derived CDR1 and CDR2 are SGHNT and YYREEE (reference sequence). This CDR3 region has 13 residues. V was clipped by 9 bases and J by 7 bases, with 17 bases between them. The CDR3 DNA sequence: TGTGCCACCTCGGCAGGGCTCGGGAATGAGCAGTTCTTC. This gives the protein CATSAGLGNEQFF.

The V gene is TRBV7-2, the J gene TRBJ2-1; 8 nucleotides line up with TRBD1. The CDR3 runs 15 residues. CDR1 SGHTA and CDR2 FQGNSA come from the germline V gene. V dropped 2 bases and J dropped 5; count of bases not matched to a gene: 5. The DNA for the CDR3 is TGTGCCAGCAGCTTAAGGACAGGGCAGAACAATGAGCAGTTCTTC. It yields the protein CASSLRTGQNNEQFF.

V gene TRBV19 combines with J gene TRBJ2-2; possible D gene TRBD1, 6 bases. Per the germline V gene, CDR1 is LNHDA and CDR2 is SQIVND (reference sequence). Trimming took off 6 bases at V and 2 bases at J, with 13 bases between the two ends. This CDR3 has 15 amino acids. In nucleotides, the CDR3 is TGTGCCAGTAGCGTCGGACAGCCAAACACCGGGGAGCTGTTTTTT. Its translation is CASSVGQPNTGELFF.

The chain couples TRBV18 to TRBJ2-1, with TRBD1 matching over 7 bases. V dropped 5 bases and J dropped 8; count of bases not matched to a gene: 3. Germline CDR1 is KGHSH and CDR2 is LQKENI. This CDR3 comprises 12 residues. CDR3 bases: TGTGCCAGCTCATACAGGGGCGATGAGCAGTTCTTC. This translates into CASSYRGDEQFF.

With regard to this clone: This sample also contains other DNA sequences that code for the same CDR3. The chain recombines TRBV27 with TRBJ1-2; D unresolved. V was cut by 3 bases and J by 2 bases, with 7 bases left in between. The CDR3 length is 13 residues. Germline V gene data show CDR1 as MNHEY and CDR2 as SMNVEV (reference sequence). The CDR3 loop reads CASSLAANYGYTF. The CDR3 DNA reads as TGTGCCAGCAGTTTGGCGGCGAACTATGGCTACACCTTC.

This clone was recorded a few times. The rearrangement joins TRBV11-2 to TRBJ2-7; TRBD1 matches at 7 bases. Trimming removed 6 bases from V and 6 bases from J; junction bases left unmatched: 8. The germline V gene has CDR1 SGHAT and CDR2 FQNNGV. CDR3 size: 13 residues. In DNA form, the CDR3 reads TGTGCCAGCAGTCCTGACAGGGCGGGCGAGCAGTACTTC. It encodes CASSPDRAGEQYF.

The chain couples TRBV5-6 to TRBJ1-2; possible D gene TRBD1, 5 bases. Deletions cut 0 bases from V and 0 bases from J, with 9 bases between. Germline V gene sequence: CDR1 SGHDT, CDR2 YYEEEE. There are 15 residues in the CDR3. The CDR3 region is CASSLGTTSNYGYTF. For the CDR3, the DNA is TGTGCCAGCAGCTTGGGGACAACCTCTAACTATGGCTACACCTTC. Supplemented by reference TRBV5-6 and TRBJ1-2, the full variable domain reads DAGVTQSPTHLIKTRGQQVTLRCSPKSGHDTVSWYQQALGQGPQFIFQYYEEEERQRGNFPDRFSGHQFPNYSSELNVNALLLGDSALYLCASSLGTTSNYGYTFGSGTRLTVV.